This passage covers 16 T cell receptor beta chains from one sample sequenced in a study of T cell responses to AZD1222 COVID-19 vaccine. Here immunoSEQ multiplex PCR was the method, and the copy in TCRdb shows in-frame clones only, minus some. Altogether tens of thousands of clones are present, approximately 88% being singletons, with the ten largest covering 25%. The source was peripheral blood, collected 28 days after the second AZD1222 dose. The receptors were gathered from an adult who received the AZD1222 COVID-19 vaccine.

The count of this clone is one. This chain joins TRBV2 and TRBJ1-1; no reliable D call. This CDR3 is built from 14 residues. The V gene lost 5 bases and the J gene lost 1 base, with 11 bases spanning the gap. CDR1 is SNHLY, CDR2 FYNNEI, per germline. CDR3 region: CASSTSRSNTEAFF. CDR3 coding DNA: TGTGCCAGCAGTACTTCTCGGTCGAACACTGAAGCTTTCTTT. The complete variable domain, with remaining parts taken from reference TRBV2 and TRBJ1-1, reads EPEVTQTPSHQVTQMGQEVILRCVPISNHLYFYWYRQILGQKVEFLVSFYNNEISEKSEIFDDQFSVERPDGSNFTLKIRSTKLEDSAMYFCASSTSRSNTEAFFGQGTRLTVV.

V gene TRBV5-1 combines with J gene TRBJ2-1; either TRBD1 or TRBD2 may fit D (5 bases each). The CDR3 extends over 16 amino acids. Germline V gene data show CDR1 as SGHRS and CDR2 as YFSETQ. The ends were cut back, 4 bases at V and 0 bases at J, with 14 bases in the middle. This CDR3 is CASSPGWGSSYNEQFF. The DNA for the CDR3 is TGCGCCAGCAGCCCCGGGTGGGGGAGCTCCTACAATGAGCAGTTCTTC.

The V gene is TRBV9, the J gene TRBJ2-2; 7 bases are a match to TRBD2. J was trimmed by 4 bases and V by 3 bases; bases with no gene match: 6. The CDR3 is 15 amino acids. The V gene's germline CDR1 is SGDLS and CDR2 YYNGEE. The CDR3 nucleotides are TGTGCCAGCAGCGGGGCGGGAGCGTCCACCGGGGAGCTGTTTTTT. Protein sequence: CASSGAGASTGELFF.

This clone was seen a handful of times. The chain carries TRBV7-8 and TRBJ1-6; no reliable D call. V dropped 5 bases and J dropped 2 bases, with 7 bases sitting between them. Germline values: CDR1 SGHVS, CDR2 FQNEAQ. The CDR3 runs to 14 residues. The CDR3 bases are TGTGCCAGCAGCATGACAACCTATAATTCACCCCTCCACTTT. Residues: CASSMTTYNSPLHF.

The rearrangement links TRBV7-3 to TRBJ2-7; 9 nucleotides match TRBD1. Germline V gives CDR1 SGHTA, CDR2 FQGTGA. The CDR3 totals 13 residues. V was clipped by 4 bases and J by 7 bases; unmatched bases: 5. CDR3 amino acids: CASSSDRGREQYF. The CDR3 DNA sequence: TGTGCCAGCAGCTCAGACAGGGGGAGGGAGCAGTACTTC. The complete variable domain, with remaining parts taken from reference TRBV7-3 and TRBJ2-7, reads GAGVSQTPSNKVTEKGKYVELRCDPISGHTALYWYRQSLGQGPEFLIYFQGTGAADDSGLPNDRFFAVRPEGSVSTLKIQRTERGDSAVYLCASSSDRGREQYFGPGTRLTVT.

The CDR3 protein is CASMQNYGYTF. CDR3 DNA sequence: TGCGCCAGCATGCAGAACTATGGCTACACCTTC. The gene calls are TRBV10-2 and TRBJ1-2; D call uncertain. Germline lookup yields CDR1 WSHSY and CDR2 SAAADI. This CDR3 contains 11 residues. Between the trimmed V and J ends, which lost 7 bases and 2 bases, there was a span of 5 bases.

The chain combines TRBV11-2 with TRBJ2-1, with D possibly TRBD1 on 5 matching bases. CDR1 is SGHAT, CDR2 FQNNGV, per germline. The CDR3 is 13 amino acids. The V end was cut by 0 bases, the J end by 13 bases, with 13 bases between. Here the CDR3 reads CASSLDAQGVQFF. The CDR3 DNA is TGTGCCAGCAGCTTAGATGCGCAGGGTGTTCAGTTCTTC.

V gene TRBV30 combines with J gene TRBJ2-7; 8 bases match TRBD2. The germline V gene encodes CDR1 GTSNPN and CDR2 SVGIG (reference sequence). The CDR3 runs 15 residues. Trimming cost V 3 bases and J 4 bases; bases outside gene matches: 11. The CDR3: CAWRAPGRGVYEQYF. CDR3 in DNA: TGTGCCTGGAGAGCCCCCGGGAGGGGGGTGTACGAGCAGTACTTC.

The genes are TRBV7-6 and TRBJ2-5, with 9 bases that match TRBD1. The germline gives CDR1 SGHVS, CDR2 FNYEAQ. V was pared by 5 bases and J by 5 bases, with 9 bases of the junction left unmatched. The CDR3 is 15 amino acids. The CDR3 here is CASSPTGGSQETQYF. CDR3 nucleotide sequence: TGTGCCAGCAGCCCTACAGGGGGCTCACAGGAGACCCAGTACTTC.

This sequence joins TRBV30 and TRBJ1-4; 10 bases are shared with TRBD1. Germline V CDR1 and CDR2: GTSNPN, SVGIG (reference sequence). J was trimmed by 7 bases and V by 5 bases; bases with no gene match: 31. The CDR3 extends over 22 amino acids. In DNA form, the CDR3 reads TGTGCCTGGTCGATATATCCGGGACAGGGGCCCTTCATAGGCGCATGGGGTGAAAAACTGTTTTTT. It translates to CAWSIYPGQGPFIGAWGEKLFF.

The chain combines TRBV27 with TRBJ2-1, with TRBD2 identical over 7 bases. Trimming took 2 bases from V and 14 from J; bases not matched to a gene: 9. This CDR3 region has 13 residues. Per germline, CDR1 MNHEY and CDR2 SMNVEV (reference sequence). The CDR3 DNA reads TGTGCCAGCAGTTTAAAAGCGGGGCGCCCCGAGTTCTTC. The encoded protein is CASSLKAGRPEFF.

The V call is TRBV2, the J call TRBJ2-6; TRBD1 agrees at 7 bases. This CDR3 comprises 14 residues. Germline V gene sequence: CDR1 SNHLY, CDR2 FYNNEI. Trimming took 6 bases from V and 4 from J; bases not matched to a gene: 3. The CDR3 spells CASRDRTGANVLTF. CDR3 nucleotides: TGTGCCAGCAGGGACAGGACCGGGGCCAACGTCCTGACTTTC.

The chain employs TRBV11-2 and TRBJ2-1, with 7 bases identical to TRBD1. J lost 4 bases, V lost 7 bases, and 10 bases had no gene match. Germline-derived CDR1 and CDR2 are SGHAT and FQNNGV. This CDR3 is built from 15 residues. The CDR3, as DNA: TGTGCCAGCACCGGGACAGCCAACCTTTACAATGAGCAGTTCTTC. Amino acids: CASTGTANLYNEQFF.

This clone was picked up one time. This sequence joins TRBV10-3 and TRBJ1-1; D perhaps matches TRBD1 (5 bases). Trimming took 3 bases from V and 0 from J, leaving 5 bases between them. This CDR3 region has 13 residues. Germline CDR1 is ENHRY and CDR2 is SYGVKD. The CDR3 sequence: CAISDRVNTEAFF. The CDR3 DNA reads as TGTGCCATCAGTGACAGGGTGAACACTGAAGCTTTCTTT.

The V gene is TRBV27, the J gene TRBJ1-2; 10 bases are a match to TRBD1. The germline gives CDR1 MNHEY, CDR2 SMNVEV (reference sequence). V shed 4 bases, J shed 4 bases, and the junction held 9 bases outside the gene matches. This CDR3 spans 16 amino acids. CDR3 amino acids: CASSSAQDRGGYGYTF. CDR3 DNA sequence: TGTGCCAGCAGTTCGGCCCAGGACAGGGGGGGCTATGGCTACACCTTC.

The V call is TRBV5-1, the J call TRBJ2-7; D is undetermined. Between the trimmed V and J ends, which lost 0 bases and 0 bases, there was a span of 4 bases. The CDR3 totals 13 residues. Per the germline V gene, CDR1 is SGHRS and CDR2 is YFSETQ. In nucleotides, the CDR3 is TGCGCCAGCAGCTTGGACAACTCCTACGAGCAGTACTTC. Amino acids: CASSLDNSYEQYF.